The rows below give T cell receptor beta chains drawn from one sample of a study of shared clonotypes between healthy human individuals. The protocol was immunoSEQ multiplex PCR, while the TCRdb copy is restricted to in-frame clones and leaves out a portion. The sample has about 2.1 million clones, under 95% seen once. The sequenced material came from naive CD8+ T cells from PBMCs. The receptors stem from a man younger than 35 in good health. Some clones in this sample may be carry-over from other donors' samples. CDR3s include the opening cysteine and the closing phenylalanine or tryptophan.

>15|TRBV4-1|TRBJ1-1
CASSQGPYSNTEAFF
>18|TRBV5-1|TRBJ2-3
CASSTRPGLAGSTDTQYF
>16|TRBV11-2|TRBJ1-3
CASSPNRRAAGNTIYF
>16|TRBV7-2|TRBJ2-3
CASSLHRVRTTDTQYF
>15|TRBV27|TRBJ2-7
CASSLGQGASYEQYF
>13|TRBV4-3|TRBJ1-1
CASSFRGPTEAFF
>16|TRBV27|TRBJ2-7
CASSLSGQGAYYEQYF
>15|TRBV11-3|TRBJ2-7
CASSLDYSGINEQYF
>16|TRBV4-3|TRBJ2-3
CASSHGTGRITDTQYF
>19|TRBV7-9|TRBJ2-1
CASSFPGTSGKPSYNEQFF
>16|TRBV5-4|TRBJ2-1
CASSPRGLAGGNEQFF
>12|TRBV7-9|TRBJ2-7
CASSNDGYEQYF
>12|TRBV9|TRBJ2-2
CASSPFTGELFF
>15|TRBV6-6|TRBJ1-1
CASSYVGGMGTEAFF
>14|TRBV2|TRBJ2-5
CASSVPRGQETQYF
>16|TRBV7-9|TRBJ1-4
CASSSIGTGIYEKLFF
>15|TRBV9|TRBJ2-1
CASSVDKGSYNEQFF
>15|TRBV28|TRBJ2-1
CASSFGGSSYNEQFF
>16|TRBV7-6|TRBJ2-7
CASSLGEGQYSYEQYF
>14|TRBV5-4|TRBJ2-7
CASSWEPRAYEQYF
>14|TRBV27|TRBJ2-3
CASSLRVFTDTQYF
>12|TRBV5-1|TRBJ2-1
CASSLPRDEQFF
>15|TRBV19|TRBJ1-5
CASSISLYSNQPQHF
>14|TRBV7-9|TRBJ2-2
CASSDSANTGELFF
>17|TRBV28|TRBJ1-5
CASSLLGSVVGNQPQHF
>13|TRBV27|TRBJ2-7
CASSLIGSYEQYF
>18|TRBV7-9|TRBJ2-2
CASSSTISGGQHTGELFF
>15|TRBV5-1|TRBJ1-1
CASSSTLKQGAEAFF
>15|TRBV28|TRBJ1-2
CASSLNTGPNYGYTF
>17|TRBV15|TRBJ2-1
CATSRDWASGLYNEQFF
>15|TRBV13|TRBJ2-1
CASSSSGRVYNEQFF
>13|TRBV29-1|TRBJ2-1
CSLGDWGAGEQFF
>14|TRBV7-7|TRBJ2-5
CASSSREAGETQYF
>16|TRBV15|TRBJ1-1
CATSRDPFGARGEAFF
>13|TRBV5-6|TRBJ2-7
CASTLGQFYEQYF
>15|TRBV27|TRBJ1-2
CASSIRDRGRSGYTF
>14|TRBV5-4|TRBJ2-1
CASSLLSSYNEQFF
>15|TRBV7-9|TRBJ1-5
CASSLGGRGNQPQHF
>15|TRBV10-1|TRBJ1-1
CASSESRGAVTEAFF
>12|TRBV19|TRBJ2-1
CASSMRWAEQFF